This T cell receptor beta chain was recorded in a study of cytomegalovirus exposure and HLA in healthy donors. Study background: Researchers found that roughly 77% of 398 genotyped donors fell within the Caucasian-associated ancestry cluster. Study observations and caveats: Rare TCR sequences predominated, though certain public TCRs were found in many donors. Cytomegalovirus-associated TCR beta chains were listed, numbering some 150. With further analysis later on, most CMV-associated TCR beta chains appeared HLA-restricted.

The study ran its PCR with 60 Vbeta and 13 Jbeta primers. Assay: immunoSEQ multiplex PCR; the TCRdb copy retains only in-frame clones and omits some. The sample shows 70,000 to 80,000 clones, around 80% of them seen only once. The table lists this clone with a few counts. Its antigen is not identified. Germline V gene data show CDR1 as MNHNY and CDR2 as SVGAGI (reference sequence). The V gene end was trimmed by 7 bases and the J gene end by 9 bases; junction bases not matched to a gene: 7. The CDR3 is 14 amino acids. The chain links TRBV6-6 to TRBJ2-2, with 11 bases that match TRBD2. Sequences were obtained from PBMCs. This sequence originates from a young man in good health and CMV-seronegative. The CDR3 is CASTHRLAGWELFF. CDR3 DNA sequence: TGTGCCAGCACCCACCGACTAGCGGGATGGGAGCTGTTTTTT.